This T cell receptor beta chain is drawn from a study of graft-versus-host responses after intestinal transplantation (dated by TCRdb to the early 2020s). In terms of the full investigation: The transplants that recipients received were multivisceral, liver-intestinal, or isolated intestinal. Graft-versus-host and host-versus-graft alloreactive T cell clones were tracked in the graft, circulation and bone marrow after intestinal transplantation using bulk TCR-beta CDR3 sequencing. Every recipient was given anti-thymocyte globulin induction, then maintenance tacrolimus and steroids for approximately 3 years. A cohort of fewer than 25 intestinal transplant recipients, including one retransplant, was enrolled, and a few patients lacking pretransplant specimens were excluded. Rather than going through the commercial service, samples from a few later patients were sequenced in-house on an Illumina MiSeq and processed with MiXCR. Donor T cell macrochimerism was defined as a peak of at least 4% donor T cells among recipient peripheral blood mononuclear cells. Alloreactive clones were identified by sequencing pre-transplant mixed lymphocyte reaction products and comparing these products with unstimulated pre-transplant donor and recipient T cells. What the work shows at the level of the full study, not this receptor alone: GvH clones were detected in recipient bone marrow, and some appeared earlier in ileal mucosa or blood, consistent with an intestinal mucosal origin. Conclusions were limited by the relatively low number and heterogeneity of intestinal transplant patients. Early after transplant, declines in HvG clones were associated with peak levels of circulating GvH clones. Patients with donor T cell macrochimerism had high GvH to HvG T cell clonal ratios in their allografts.

CDR1 and CDR2 are read off the germline V gene as MNHEY and SVGAGI. From the cysteine through the phenylalanine, the CDR3 covers 14 amino acids. Only the CDR3 DNA stays, 42 bases, in frame from base 1. The germline ends are 12 bases apart after V is trimmed by 3 bases and J by 4 bases. Receptor libraries were prepared by the immunoSEQ multiplex PCR assay. Adaptive Biotechnologies carried out high-throughput TCR-beta CDR3 sequencing of genomic DNA for most patients. Turning to the authors' computational methods: Adaptive's ImmunoSEQ software supplied the TCR sequencing data for more than 15 patients, while MiXCR and VDJtools were used to process a few other patients. CDR3 nucleotide sequences shared by donor and recipient were removed because the origin of these sequences could not be assigned. At least 2-fold expansion over unstimulated cells and a minimum CFSE-low frequency of 0.002% (template counts) or 0.001% (read counts) were required for clones to be classified as alloreactive. Clones detected in sequenced pre-transplant spleen, lymph node, or MLR CFSE-low populations of the donor or recipient were defined as mappable. Cumulative frequency of alloreactive clones was calculated as a percentage of all sequences weighted by copy number. The source is immuneACCESS, and TCRdb retained only in-frame sequences with V and J called. Part of the clones is not carried over; for the studies checked, unresolved V genes explain less than half of this, and the remainder is unexplained. That table supplies the V and J calls and clone size; D and trimming were determined from the DNA. This sample has roughly 36,000 clones in its table, and roughly four fifths of those were observed once. The ten largest clones add up to 3.5% of the sample.

In the first month after transplant, blood samples were collected up to 4 times, and after that at least monthly when available. This clone was observed once. Its antigen remains undetermined. Qualities for individual bases were not recorded, and no much larger clone is one base off. This material consisted of PBMCs, taken 1070 days after transplant. The sequence derives from a human patient who received an intestinal transplant, so some T cells may come from the graft donor. The sequence links TRBV6-5 to TRBJ1-1; the D region possibly corresponds to TRBD1 (6 bases align). In nucleotides, the sequence is TGTGCCAGCAGTTATGGGGGCAGAAGCACTGAAGCTTTCTTT. Its protein reads: CASSYGGRSTEAFF.